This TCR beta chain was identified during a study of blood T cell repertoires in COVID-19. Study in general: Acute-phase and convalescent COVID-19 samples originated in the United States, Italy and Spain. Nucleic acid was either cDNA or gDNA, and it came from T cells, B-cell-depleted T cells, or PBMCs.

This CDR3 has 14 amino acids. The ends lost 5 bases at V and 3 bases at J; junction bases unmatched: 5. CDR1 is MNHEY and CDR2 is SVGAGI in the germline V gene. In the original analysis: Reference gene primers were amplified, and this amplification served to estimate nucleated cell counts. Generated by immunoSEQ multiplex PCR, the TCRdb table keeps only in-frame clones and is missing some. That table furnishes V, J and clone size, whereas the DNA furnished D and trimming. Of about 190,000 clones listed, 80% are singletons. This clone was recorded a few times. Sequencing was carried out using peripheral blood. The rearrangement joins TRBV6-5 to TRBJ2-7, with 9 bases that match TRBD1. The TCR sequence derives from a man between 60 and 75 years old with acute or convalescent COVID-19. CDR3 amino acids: CASSPGQGFYEQYF. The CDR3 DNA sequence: TGTGCCAGCAGTCCGGGACAGGGTTTCTACGAGCAGTACTTC.